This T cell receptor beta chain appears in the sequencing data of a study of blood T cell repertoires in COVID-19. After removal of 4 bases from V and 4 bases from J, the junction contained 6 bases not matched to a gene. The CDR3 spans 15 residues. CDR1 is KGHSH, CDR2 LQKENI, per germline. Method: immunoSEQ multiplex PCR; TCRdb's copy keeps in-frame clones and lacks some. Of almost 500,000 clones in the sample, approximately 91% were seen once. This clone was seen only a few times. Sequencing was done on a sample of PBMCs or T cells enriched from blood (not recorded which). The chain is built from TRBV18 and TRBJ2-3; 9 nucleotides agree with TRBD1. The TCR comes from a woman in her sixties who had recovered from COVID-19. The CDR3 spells CASSRGQGTSDTQYF. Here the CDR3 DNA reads TGTGCCAGCTCACGAGGACAGGGGACCTCAGATACGCAGTATTTT.